These 2 T cell receptor beta chains originate from one sample sequenced in a study of shared clonotypes between healthy human individuals. Produced via immunoSEQ multiplex PCR; TCRdb's table is partial and in-frame only. The sample shows about 480,000 clones, 70% to 80% of them seen only once. The sequenced material came from PBMCs. The receptors were sampled from a woman in her 40s in good health. Some clones in this sample may be carry-over from other donors' samples.

A few counts support this clone. V and J are TRBV6-1 and TRBJ1-3; D not certain. The CDR3 is 16 amino acids. The V and J ends lost 2 bases and 0 bases respectively, with 11 bases between them. In germline, CDR1 is MNHNS, CDR2 SASEGT. DNA of the CDR3: TGTGCCAGCAGTGAACCTAGGTGGGCCTCTGGAAACACCATATATTTT. Amino acids: CASSEPRWASGNTIYF.

The chain has TRBV4-2 and TRBJ2-3; D unclear. V lost 1 base to trimming and J lost 4 bases, with 12 bases between them. Germline V gives CDR1 LGHNA, CDR2 YNFKEQ. This CDR3 spans 15 amino acids. Here the CDR3 DNA reads TGTGCCAGCAGCCAAGTTGTTGGAGTTGCAGATACGCAGTATTTT. It encodes CASSQVVGVADTQYF.